The next 19 T cell receptor beta chains were all read from a single sample in a study of regulatory T cells in long-lasting Graves disease (dated by TCRdb to about 2021). Reading the label with the study, this specimen's time point is: persistent/refractory GD, antithyroid drugs over 5 years with positive TRAb. RNA was extracted from PBMCs in TRIzol for both TCR sequencing and RNA sequencing. The protocol used for the library was multiplex PCR. The reads were generated on an Illumina HiSeq 4000. CDR3 regions were amplified by Arm-PCR with iRepertoire HTBI primers to construct TCR beta libraries. Starting from the raw public reads, TCRdb applied fastp trimming at Q25, assembled clones with MiXCR and retained in-frame beta chains. Each CDR3 protein gets just one entry, which takes the most common genes and DNA from the rows behind it. The sample profile shows a few hundred thousand distinct CDR3 sequences; over 20% of them were found once. Of the sample, roughly an eighth falls within the top ten clones.

Specimen: peripheral blood mononuclear cells (PBMCs), collected when the disease was refractory, from a patient treated with antithyroid drugs. These receptors were obtained from a female donor with Graves disease.

The rearrangement links TRBV24-1 to TRBJ1-5; D is possibly TRBD1 (5 bases). V lost 3 bases and J lost 0, with 8 bases in between. The CDR3 runs 15 residues. From germline, CDR1 is KGHDR and CDR2 SFDVKD. CDR3 nucleotides: TGTGCCACCAGTGATACAACAGGTAGCAATCAGCCCCAGCATTTT. It encodes CATSDTTGSNQPQHF.

This clonotype was seen more than once but under ten times. This chain connects TRBV3-1 to TRBJ2-5; 9 bases match TRBD2. CDR1 LGHDT and CDR2 YNNKEL come from the germline V gene (reference sequence). The CDR3 loop spans 19 amino acids. V lost 3 bases, J lost 0 bases, and 14 bases stayed unmatched. CDR3 sequence: CASSHLGLAGNQYQETQYF. The CDR3 nucleotides read TGTGCCAGCAGCCATTTAGGGCTAGCGGGGAACCAGTACCAAGAGACCCAGTACTTC.

This clonotype was counted between two and nine times. The V call is TRBV25-1, the J call TRBJ2-2, with 8 nucleotides matching TRBD2. In germline, CDR1 is MGHDK, CDR2 SYGVNS. CDR3 length equals 14 residues. The V gene end was trimmed by 4 bases and the J gene end by 3 bases; junction bases not matched to a gene: 1. In DNA, the CDR3 is TGTGCCAGCAGTGTAGCGGGATACACCGGGGAGCTGTTTTTT. Protein sequence: CASSVAGYTGELFF.

In this sample, this clonotype turned up a few times. The gene calls are TRBV20-1 and TRBJ2-7, with a possible D match to TRBD2 (5 bases). The CDR3 sequence is 15 residues long. Trimming removed 0 bases at V and 3 bases at J, with 15 bases between. Per the germline V gene, CDR1 is DFQATT and CDR2 is SNEGSKA (reference sequence). CDR3: CSARDGGSGLYEQYF. For the CDR3, the DNA is TGCAGTGCTAGAGATGGTGGGAGTGGGCTCTACGAGCAGTACTTC.

The table lists this clonotype with many counts. V is TRBV5-6 and J is TRBJ2-7; no clear D. This CDR3 region has 12 residues. V lost 4 bases and J lost 6, with 11 bases in between. From germline, CDR1 is SGHDT and CDR2 YYEEEE. CDR3 sequence (DNA): TGTGCCAGCAGCACTGGATGGGGCGAGCAGTACTTC. Translated, it gives CASSTGWGEQYF.

Details on this clonotype: With a much larger clone just one base away, this may be a read error. The gene calls are TRBV7-9 and TRBJ1-4; D remains unclear. Trimming removed 2 bases at V and 5 bases at J, with 18 bases between. In germline, CDR1 is SEHNR, CDR2 FQNEAQ (reference sequence). This CDR3 region has 17 residues. DNA of the CDR3: TGTGCCAGCAGCTTATCGGTGGCGGGCACTATGAATGAAAAACTGTTTTTT. It translates to CASSLSVAGTMNEKLFF.

There are a few counts of this clonotype. The CDR3 DNA reads TGTGCCAGCAGTATAGCTTGGGAAGGGACCTCGTTGGGTGTGAGACCCCTCCACTTT. Residues: CASSIAWEGTSLGVRPLHF. J is TRBJ1-6 and V is TRBV6-1; D is possibly TRBD1 (5 bases). Trimming removed 5 bases from V and 12 bases from J, with 32 bases in between. The CDR3 loop spans 19 amino acids. Germline CDR1 and CDR2: MNHNS and SASEGT.

J is TRBJ2-4 and V is TRBV20-1, with D possibly matching TRBD1 (6 bases). Per germline, CDR1 DFQATT and CDR2 SNEGSKA (reference sequence). The CDR3 has 13 residues. V was cut by 6 bases and J by 3 bases, with 12 bases left in between. CDR3: CSAGASGKNIQYF. Written as DNA, the CDR3 is TGCAGTGCGGGGGCCAGTGGCAAAAACATTCAGTACTTC.

This clonotype occurred many times. The V gene is TRBV28, the J gene TRBJ2-7; 12 nucleotides align to TRBD2. The J segment lost 3 bases and the V segment lost 3 bases, leaving 15 bases of the junction unmatched. This CDR3 contains 19 residues. CDR1 and CDR2 (germline): MDHEN, SYDVKM. CDR3 DNA: TGTGCCAGCAGTTTCCCAACCCTAAGGACTAGCGGGACGAACTACGAGCAGTACTTC. The encoded protein is CASSFPTLRTSGTNYEQYF.

This clonotype was recorded at least ten times. The rearrangement links TRBV28 to TRBJ1-2; 10 bases are a match to TRBD1. The CDR3 consists of 18 residues. J was trimmed by 0 bases and V by 7 bases; bases with no gene match: 14. Germline CDR1 MDHEN, CDR2 SYDVKM. CDR3 in amino acids: CASTLTIDRGQANYGYTF. The CDR3 DNA is TGTGCCAGCACCCTTACTATCGACAGGGGGCAAGCTAACTATGGCTACACCTTC.

The chain recombines TRBV20-1 with TRBJ2-2; D is possibly TRBD2 (5 bases). Germline CDR1 and CDR2: DFQATT and SNEGSKA (reference sequence). V was cut by 7 bases and J by 6 bases, with 12 bases left in between. The CDR3 totals 12 residues. The chain's CDR3 is CSVSAISGELFF. CDR3 DNA sequence: TGCAGTGTTAGCGCGATATCCGGGGAGCTGTTTTTT.

This clonotype was counted many times. The J gene is TRBJ1-1, the V gene TRBV7-9; D uncertain. The CDR3 spans 16 residues. Trimming removed 1 base from V and 3 bases from J, with 15 bases in between. Germline CDR1 SEHNR, CDR2 FQNEAQ (reference sequence). CDR3 sequence (DNA): TGTGCCAGCAGCTTAGGAGGAAATAGGGTCCACACTGAAGCTTTCTTT. Amino acids: CASSLGGNRVHTEAFF.

This clonotype showed up many times. The junction differs from germline at one of its ends, possibly a read error. The chain carries TRBV2 and TRBJ1-2; 8 bases fit TRBD1. The CDR3 is 13 residues long. CDR1 SNHLY and CDR2 FYNNEI come from the germline V gene. For the CDR3, the DNA is TGTGCCAGCAGAGGACAGGGTGCCTATGGCTGCACCTTC. Amino acids: CASRGQGAYGCTF. The variable domain in full, completed from reference TRBV2 and TRBJ1-2, reads EPEVTQTPSHQVTQMGQEVILRCVPISNHLYFYWYRQILGQKVEFLVSFYNNEISEKSEIFDDQFSVERPDGSNFTLKIRSTKLEDSAMYFCASRGQGAYGCTFGSGTRLTVV.

V and J are TRBV12-3 or TRBV12-4 and TRBJ1-2, with 9 bases that match TRBD1. The J segment lost 8 bases and the V segment lost 1 base, leaving 5 bases of the junction unmatched. The CDR3 spans 14 residues. The CDR3 DNA reads as TGTGCCAGCAGTTTAGTCGGGACAGGGCGCGGCTACACCTTC. Protein product: CASSLVGTGRGYTF.

This clonotype appeared many times. The chain employs TRBV2 and TRBJ1-1; perhaps TRBD1 as D (5 bases). Trimming stripped 9 bases from V and 5 bases from J, with 10 bases between. CDR1 is SNHLY and CDR2 is FYNNEI in the germline V gene. The CDR3 contains 11 residues. CDR3 nucleotides: TGTGCCAGGAGACAGAATACTGAAGCTTTCTTT. It is translated as CARRQNTEAFF.

For this clonotype: This may be a read error: a much more frequent sequence differs by one nucleotide. The chain joins TRBV7-9 to TRBJ2-5; 7 bases fit TRBD2. The germline CDR1 and CDR2 sequences are SEHNR and FQNEAQ (reference sequence). The CDR3 totals 13 residues. CDR3 loop: CATQPGGIETQCF. In DNA, the CDR3 is TGTGCCACTCAACCCGGGGGGATTGAGACCCAGTGCTTC.

In this sample, this clonotype turned up many times. The rearrangement links TRBV12-3 or TRBV12-4 to TRBJ2-7; TRBD2 agrees at 9 bases. Losses at the gene ends were 3 bases for V and 5 bases for J; bases not matched to a gene: 5. This CDR3 region has 14 residues. CDR3 sequence reads: CASSFGGRADEQYF. The CDR3 DNA reads as TGTGCCAGCAGTTTCGGCGGGAGGGCCGACGAGCAGTACTTC.

Regarding this clonotype: A single base separates this from a much larger clone, so it may be a read error. The chain recombines TRBV5-6 with TRBJ2-5; 11 positions agree with TRBD2. There are 15 residues in the CDR3. The ends lost 4 bases at V and 4 bases at J; junction bases unmatched: 6. Germline V gene data show CDR1 as SGHDT and CDR2 as YYEEEE. DNA of the CDR3: TGTGCCAGCAGCGATCCGGGACTAGCGGCAGAGACCCAGTACTTC. It specifies CASSDPGLAAETQYF. Supplemented by reference TRBV5-6 and TRBJ2-5, the full variable domain reads DAGVTQSPTHLIKTRGQQVTLRCSPKSGHDTVSWYQQALGQGPQFIFQYYEEEERQRGNFPDRFSGHQFPNYSSELNVNALLLGDSALYLCASSDPGLAAETQYFGPGTRLLVL.

There are a few counts of this clonotype. The gene calls are TRBV18 and TRBJ1-6; the D is unclear. This CDR3 comprises 15 residues. V was pared by 3 bases and J by 7 bases, with 13 bases between. Per germline, CDR1 KGHSH and CDR2 LQKENI. The CDR3 here is CASSPREHLNSPLHF. The CDR3 bases are TGTGCCAGCTCACCGAGGGAACACCTCAATTCACCCCTCCACTTT. The whole variable domain, filled in from reference TRBV18 and TRBJ1-6, reads NAGVMQNPRHLVRRRGQEARLRCSPMKGHSHVYWYRQLPEEGLKFMVYLQKENIIDESGMPKERFSAEFPKEGPSILRIQQVVRGDSAAYFCASSPREHLNSPLHFGNGTRLTVT.